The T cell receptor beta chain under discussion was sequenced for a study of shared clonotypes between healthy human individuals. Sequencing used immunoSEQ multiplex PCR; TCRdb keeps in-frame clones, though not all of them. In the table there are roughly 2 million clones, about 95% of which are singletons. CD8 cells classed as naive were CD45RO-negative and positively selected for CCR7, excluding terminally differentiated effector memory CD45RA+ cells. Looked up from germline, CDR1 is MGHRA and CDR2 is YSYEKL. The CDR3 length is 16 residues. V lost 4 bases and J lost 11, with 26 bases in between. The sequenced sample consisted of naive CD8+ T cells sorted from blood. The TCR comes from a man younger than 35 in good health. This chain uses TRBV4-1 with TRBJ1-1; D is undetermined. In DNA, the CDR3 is TGCGCCAGCAGCCTCGGGATGTGGGAGGAACGGCTGAGGGCTTTCTTT. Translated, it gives CASSLGMWEERLRAFF.